This T cell receptor (beta chain) emerged from a study of blood T cell repertoires in COVID-19. Across the study: Acute and convalescent COVID-19 samples came from the United States, Italy and Spain. Sources were T cells, B-cell-depleted T cells, or PBMCs; the material itself was cDNA or gDNA.

Only in-frame clones appear in the TCRdb table, and some are missing; sequencing was by immunoSEQ multiplex PCR. The sample contains 150,000 to 200,000 clones, less than 85% of which appear only once. Germline CDR1 and CDR2: MGHDK and SYGVNS. This CDR3 region has 17 residues. V trimming: 3 bases; J trimming: 0 bases; junction bases outside the gene matches: 10. The gene calls are TRBV25-1 and TRBJ1-2, with 7 bases matching TRBD1. The sequence was collected from a human donor with acute or convalescent COVID-19. The donor label of this sample is uncertain. Material for sequencing was peripheral blood. CDR3 loop: CASSDRQGRTSNYGYTF. DNA for the CDR3: TGTGCCAGCAGTGACCGACAGGGACGGACCTCTAACTATGGCTACACCTTC.